Many counts were recorded for the clone carrying this T cell receptor beta chain. What it binds is unknown. Trimming removed 5 bases from V and 2 bases from J; junction bases left unmatched: 6. CDR3 size: 14 residues. This specimen belongs to a study of T cells in Graves' hyperthyroidism and ophthalmopathy. General study points: In blood, most of the thyroid clonotypes expanded above 0.001 were also present.

Amplified TCR beta CDR3 regions derived from RNA transcripts. When the TCR CDR3 underwent first-round RT-PCR, the HTBI primer set was used. TCRdb re-called the multiplex PCR reads with MiXCR, one entry per CDR3 protein. The data contain 450,000 to 650,000 distinct CDR3 sequences, roughly 17% of them singletons. Disease duration was under 3 months in the ophthalmopathy patients, who also had a Clinical Activity Score of at least 3 and a NOSPECS grade of at least 4. The diagnostic basis comprised clinical symptoms, serum thyroxine and TRAb, thyroid ultrasound and orbital computed tomography. The chain is built from TRBV12-3 or TRBV12-4 and TRBJ2-7; 7 bases match TRBD1. Sequencing was carried out using blood. This clonotype was sampled from a young woman with Graves' ophthalmopathy. The chain's CDR3 is CASSHDRAPYEQYF. The CDR3 region has the DNA TGTGCCAGCAGTCACGACAGGGCCCCCTACGAGCAGTACTTC.